This is a list of T cell receptor beta chains from one sample in a study of CD8+ T cells in alopecia areata. The repertoire was sequenced with immunoSEQ multiplex PCR; TCRdb's copy has only in-frame clones and lacks some. The sample consists of over 100,000 clones, more than 40% of them appearing once. The sequences come from CD4+ T cells sorted from blood, collected at week 4, from a patient treated with tofacitinib. The source of these receptors is a human donor with alopecia areata. The CDR3 runs from the conserved cysteine through the conserved F or W. The order of the fields is clone size, V gene, D gene, J gene, CDR3 protein, CDR3 DNA. The D gene is left open where the match is weak. Only some rows state a clone size, as once, few, many or a class for expanded clones.

few	TRBV29-1	TRBD1	TRBJ1-2	CSVDTDRVYGYTF	TGCAGCGTCGACACGGACAGGGTCTATGGCTACACCTTC
.	TRBV13	TRBD1	TRBJ2-2	CASRLAGRGIDGELFF	TGTGCCAGCAGGCTGGCGGGCAGGGGGATAGACGGGGAGCTGTTTTTT
.	TRBV2	TRBD2	TRBJ2-2	CASKSGGGNTGELFF	TGTGCCAGCAAAAGCGGCGGGGGAAACACCGGGGAGCTGTTTTTT
.	TRBV2	TRBD1	TRBJ1-6	CASTSGQGNSPLHF	TGTGCCAGCACCTCGGGACAGGGGAACTCACCCCTCCACTTT
.	TRBV29-1	.	TRBJ1-1	CSVEEIEDTEAFF	TGCAGCGTTGAAGAAATAGAGGACACTGAAGCTTTCTTT
.	TRBV30	TRBD2	TRBJ2-7	CAWTGSWTSGSQYEQYF	TGTGCCTGGACGGGGAGTTGGACTAGCGGGAGTCAGTACGAGCAGTACTTC
.	TRBV18	.	TRBJ2-2	CASSPSSSSGNTGELFF	TGTGCCAGCTCACCAAGCTCGTCCAGCGGAAACACCGGGGAGCTGTTTTTT
few	TRBV6-5	.	TRBJ1-1	CASNPLTGNTEAFF	TGTGCCAGCAACCCCTTGACAGGGAACACTGAAGCTTTCTTT
.	TRBV9	.	TRBJ2-6	CASSPEPSGANVLTF	TGTGCCAGCAGCCCAGAGCCCTCTGGGGCCAACGTCCTGACTTTC
.	TRBV6-5	TRBD2	TRBJ2-7	CASSPLAGRNEQYF	TGTGCCAGCAGTCCCTTAGCGGGGAGGAACGAGCAGTACTTC